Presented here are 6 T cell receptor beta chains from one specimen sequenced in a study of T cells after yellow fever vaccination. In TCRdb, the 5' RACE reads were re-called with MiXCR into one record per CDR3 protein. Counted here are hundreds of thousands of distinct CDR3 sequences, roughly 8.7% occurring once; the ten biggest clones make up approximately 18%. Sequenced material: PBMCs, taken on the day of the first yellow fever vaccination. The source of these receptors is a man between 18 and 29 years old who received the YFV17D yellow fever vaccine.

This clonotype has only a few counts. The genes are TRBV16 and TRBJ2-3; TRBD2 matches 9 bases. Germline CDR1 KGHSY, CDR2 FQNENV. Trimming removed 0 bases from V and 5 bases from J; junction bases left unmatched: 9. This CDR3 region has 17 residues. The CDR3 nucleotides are TGTGCCAGCAGCCAATCACGTATAGCGGGGGCTGGAGATACGCAGTATTTT. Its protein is CASSQSRIAGAGDTQYF.

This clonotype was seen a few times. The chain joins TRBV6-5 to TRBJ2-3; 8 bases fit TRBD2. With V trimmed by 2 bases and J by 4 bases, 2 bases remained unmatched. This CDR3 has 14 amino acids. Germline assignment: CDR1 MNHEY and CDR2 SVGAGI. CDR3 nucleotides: TGTGCCAGCAGTTACGTGCGGGGGGCAGATACGCAGTATTTT. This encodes CASSYVRGADTQYF.

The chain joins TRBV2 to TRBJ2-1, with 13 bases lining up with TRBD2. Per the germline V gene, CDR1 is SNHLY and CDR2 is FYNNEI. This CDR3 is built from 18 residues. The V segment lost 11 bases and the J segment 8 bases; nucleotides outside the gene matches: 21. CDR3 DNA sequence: TGTGCCTTCCGCCCCAGGAGACTAGCGGGGGGACGACACGATGAGCAGTTCTTC. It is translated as CAFRPRRLAGGRHDEQFF. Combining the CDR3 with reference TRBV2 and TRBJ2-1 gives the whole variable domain EPEVTQTPSHQVTQMGQEVILRCVPISNHLYFYWYRQILGQKVEFLVSFYNNEISEKSEIFDDQFSVERPDGSNFTLKIRSTKLEDSAMYFCAFRPRRLAGGRHDEQFFGPGTRLTVL.

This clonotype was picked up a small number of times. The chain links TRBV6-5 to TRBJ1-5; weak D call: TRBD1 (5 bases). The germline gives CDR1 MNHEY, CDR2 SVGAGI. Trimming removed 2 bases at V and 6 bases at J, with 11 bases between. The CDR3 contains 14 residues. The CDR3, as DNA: TGTGCCAGCAGTTACAGTCGGGGCACTCAGCCCCAGCATTTT. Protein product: CASSYSRGTQPQHF.

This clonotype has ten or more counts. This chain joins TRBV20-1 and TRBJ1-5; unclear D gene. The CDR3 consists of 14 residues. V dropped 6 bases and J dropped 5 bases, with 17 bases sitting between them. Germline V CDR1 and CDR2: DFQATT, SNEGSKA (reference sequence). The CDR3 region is CSAVKGKADQPQHF. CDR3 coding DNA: TGCAGTGCGGTAAAAGGGAAGGCAGATCAGCCCCAGCATTTT.

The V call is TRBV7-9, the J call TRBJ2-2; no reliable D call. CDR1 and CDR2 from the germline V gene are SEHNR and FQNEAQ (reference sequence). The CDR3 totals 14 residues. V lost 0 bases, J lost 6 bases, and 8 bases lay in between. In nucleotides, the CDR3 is TGTGCCAGCAGCTTAGCGGTGGTGTCCGGGGAGCTGTTTTTT. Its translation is CASSLAVVSGELFF.